This T cell receptor beta chain comes out of a study of blood T cell repertoires in COVID-19. Across the study: COVID-19 samples collected from the United States, Italy and Spain covered acute and convalescent phases. The cDNA or gDNA used as material had been derived from T cells, B-cell-depleted T cells, or PBMCs.

The CDR3 extends over 14 amino acids. The germline V gene has CDR1 SGHVS and CDR2 FNYEAQ. The V gene end was trimmed by 7 bases and the J gene end by 3 bases; junction bases not matched to a gene: 8. The data were produced by immunoSEQ multiplex PCR, yet TCRdb's version contains in-frame clones alone and is incomplete. The profile shows about 74,000 clones, approximately 78% of them singletons. The chain is built from TRBV7-6 and TRBJ2-5; 7 bases align to TRBD1. This clonotype was sampled from a human donor in a cohort sampled during active COVID-19. The sequencing sample was made of peripheral blood. CDR3 DNA sequence: TGTGCCAGCACGCCGGGACAGAAAGAAGAGACCCAGTACTTC. This gives the protein CASTPGQKEETQYF.